The 10 T cell receptor beta chains in this list originate from one sample, sequenced in a study of cytomegalovirus exposure and HLA in healthy donors. Some clones are missing from TCRdb's copy, which holds only in-frame ones; the method was immunoSEQ multiplex PCR. In the table there are approximately 71,000 clones, about 89% of which are singletons. Input material: PBMCs. These receptors were obtained from a man younger than 35 in good health and CMV-seronegative.

The chain recombines TRBV4-3 with TRBJ2-7; D unclear. This CDR3 spans 14 amino acids. The germline V gene encodes CDR1 LGHNA and CDR2 YSLEER. Trimming left V 0 bases short and J 3 bases short, with 9 bases between. The CDR3 loop is CASSQELPGYEQYF. Here the CDR3 DNA reads TGCGCCAGCAGCCAAGAATTGCCGGGCTACGAGCAGTACTTC.

The V call is TRBV7-9, the J call TRBJ2-3; TRBD2 matches at 9 bases. CDR3 size: 19 residues. V gave up 1 base and J gave up 7 bases; unmatched junction bases: 18. The germline gives CDR1 SEHNR, CDR2 FQNEAQ (reference sequence). The CDR3 sequence is CASSLEFLGTREGRNTQYF. The CDR3 DNA follows: TGTGCCAGCAGCTTAGAGTTTTTGGGAACGCGGGAGGGCCGAAATACGCAGTATTTT.

This rearrangement joins TRBV7-8 to TRBJ2-1; TRBD1 agrees at 8 bases. This CDR3 spans 16 amino acids. Germline V gives CDR1 SGHVS, CDR2 FQNEAQ. Trimming cost V 5 bases and J 7 bases; bases outside gene matches: 13. The CDR3 nucleotides are TGTGCCAGCAGCCAACGCAGGACAGGGAAAGATAATGAGCAGTTCTTC. This translates into CASSQRRTGKDNEQFF.

The CDR3 nucleotides are TGTGCCAGCAGCGTAGTACTTTCTGGTGAGCAGTTCTTC. It encodes CASSVVLSGEQFF. The chain recombines TRBV9 with TRBJ2-1; D is unclear. The V and J ends lost 0 bases and 9 bases respectively, with 10 bases between them. The CDR3 has 13 amino acids. The germline V gene encodes CDR1 SGDLS and CDR2 YYNGEE.

Written as DNA, the CDR3 is TGTGCCACCAGCAGAGGAGGGTGGGAGACCTACGAGCAGTACTTC. Its protein is CATSRGGWETYEQYF. The chain uses TRBV15 and TRBJ2-7, with D possibly being TRBD2 (5 bases). Trimming shortened V by 1 base and J by 2 bases, and 12 bases separated the two germline ends. Germline lookup yields CDR1 LNHNV and CDR2 YYDKDF (reference sequence). CDR3 length equals 15 residues.

DNA of the CDR3: TGTGCCAGCAGCCGGCCCCCAGGGGGCTATGGAAACACCATATATTTT. This translates into CASSRPPGGYGNTIYF. The chain uses TRBV7-2 and TRBJ1-3, with 8 bases matching TRBD1. The CDR3 spans 16 residues. Germline V CDR1 and CDR2: SGHTA, FQGNSA. V shed 5 bases, J shed 3 bases, and the junction held 9 bases outside the gene matches.

This chain connects TRBV28 to TRBJ1-5; a weak D match, TRBD1 (5 bases). Germline V gene lookup returns CDR1 MDHEN and CDR2 SYDVKM. This CDR3 spans 14 amino acids. V gave up 4 bases and J gave up 0 bases, with 7 bases separating them. CDR3 amino acids: CASSSGYSNQPQHF. For the CDR3, the DNA is TGTGCCAGCAGTTCAGGGTATAGCAATCAGCCCCAGCATTTT.

The chain is built from TRBV25-1 and TRBJ2-3; 11 positions agree with TRBD2. V gave up 3 bases and J gave up 2 bases; unmatched junction bases: 7. The germline V gene has CDR1 MGHDK and CDR2 SYGVNS. The CDR3 contains 17 residues. CDR3 sequence (DNA): TGTGCCAGCAGTGACCAGACTAGCGGGACTTACACAGATACGCAGTATTTT. Translation gives CASSDQTSGTYTDTQYF.

The gene calls are TRBV11-2 and TRBJ2-7, with D possibly being TRBD1 (5 bases). CDR1 SGHAT and CDR2 FQNNGV come from the germline V gene. V lost 1 base to trimming and J lost 7 bases, with 11 bases between them. The CDR3 has 13 residues. The CDR3 here is CASSLVPGKEQYF. The DNA for the CDR3 is TGTGCCAGCAGCTTAGTTCCAGGGAAAGAGCAGTACTTC.

The chain joins TRBV28 to TRBJ2-3, with TRBD1 identical over 10 bases. J gave up 7 bases and V 4 bases, and 8 bases lay outside the gene matches. Germline CDR1 is MDHEN and CDR2 is SYDVKM. The CDR3 runs 15 residues. The CDR3 sequence: CASSYAGTGVNTQYF. The CDR3 nucleotides are TGTGCCAGCAGTTATGCCGGGACAGGGGTAAATACGCAGTATTTT.